This TCR beta chain was captured by sequencing in a study of T cell changes during pregnancy in multiple sclerosis. Data came from immunoSEQ multiplex PCR; TCRdb stores just in-frame clones and leaves some out. The profile shows approximately 58,000 clones, around nine tenths of them singletons. Sequenced here: peripheral blood, sampled in the second trimester of pregnancy. The sequence was collected from a female donor with multiple sclerosis, enrolled in a pregnancy study.

CDR3 DNA: TGCGCCAGCAGCCTCTTGATGGGACTAGCGGGAAACAATGAGCAGTTCTTC. It specifies CASSLLMGLAGNNEQFF. The V gene is TRBV5-1, the J gene TRBJ2-1; 13 bases align to TRBD2. Per germline, CDR1 SGHRS and CDR2 YFSETQ. The CDR3 sequence is 17 residues long. After removal of 4 bases from V and 5 bases from J, the junction contained 9 bases not matched to a gene.